This T cell receptor beta chain was observed in a study of T-cell memory formation after mild COVID-19. General observations from the study: Clones that contracted from day 15 to 85 were balanced CD4/CD8, while later expanders leaned CD4+.

Germline V gene lookup returns CDR1 MNHNY and CDR2 SVGAGI (reference sequence). The V gene lost 1 base and the J gene lost 0 bases, with 12 bases spanning the gap. This CDR3 is built from 17 residues. In this sample, this clonotype turned up once. Antigen specificity is unknown. TCRdb redid the calling of the 5' RACE reads with MiXCR, one entry per CDR3 protein. The sample records roughly 400,000 distinct CDR3 sequences, about a sixth being singletons. The rearrangement links TRBV6-6 to TRBJ2-2; D not resolved. The source of this sequence is a man aged 18-30 years who had mild COVID-19 (a few samples of this study predate the infection). Cell type and time point are not known. Source material: PBMCs or a T cell subset sorted from them (not recorded which). Here the CDR3 DNA reads TGTGCCAGCAGTTACTGGGTCTTTACCGCGAACACCGGGGAGCTGTTTTTT. Amino acids: CASSYWVFTANTGELFF.